The 30 T cell receptor beta chains presented below share a single source sample, sequenced in a study of early T cells in non-severe SARS-CoV-2 infection. TCRdb used MiXCR to reprocess the 5' RACE reads, holding one entry per CDR3 protein. Here the sample spans tens of thousands of distinct CDR3 sequences, around a tenth being singletons. Sequenced sample: whole blood. All receptors come from an adult who was a healthcare worker with PCR-confirmed SARS-CoV-2 infection or an uninfected control (not recorded which).

The V call is TRBV29-1, the J call TRBJ2-5, with D possibly TRBD2 on 7 matching bases. The CDR3 has 14 amino acids. V was cut by 7 bases and J by 3 bases, with 18 bases left in between. Germline V gene lookup returns CDR1 SQVTM and CDR2 ANQGSEA. CDR3 in amino acids: CSAKRDTLEETQYF. As DNA, the CDR3 is TGCAGCGCCAAGCGGGACACCTTAGAAGAGACCCAGTACTTC.

The CDR3 protein is CAWSGDWTYEQYF. Here the CDR3 DNA reads TGTGCCTGGAGTGGGGACTGGACCTACGAGCAGTACTTC. The chain is built from TRBV30 and TRBJ2-7; a weak D match, TRBD2 (6 bases). The CDR3 extends over 13 amino acids. CDR1 and CDR2 (germline): GTSNPN, SVGIG (reference sequence). V gave up 1 base and J gave up 2 bases, with 9 bases separating them.

This clonotype has just a few counts. The chain couples TRBV12-3 or TRBV12-4 to TRBJ2-5, with D possibly called TRBD1 or TRBD2 (5 bases each). V shed 5 bases and J shed 4 bases, with 11 bases lying between them. The CDR3 is made up of 13 amino acids. CDR3 sequence reads: CASSAPGRETQYF. The CDR3 DNA follows: TGTGCCAGCAGTGCCCCGGGACGAGAGACCCAGTACTTC.

CDR3 sequence (DNA): TGTGCCAGCAGCTACGCCGGGACAGGTATACCCTACGAGCAGTACTTC. Amino acid sequence: CASSYAGTGIPYEQYF. The rearrangement joins TRBV7-2 to TRBJ2-7; the match to TRBD1 covers 8 bases. CDR3 length: 16 amino acids. The junction had 10 bases not matched to a gene; V was cut back by 4 bases and J by 2 bases. CDR1 SGHTA and CDR2 FQGNSA come from the germline V gene.

This clonotype turned up a few times. The chain recombines TRBV12-2 with TRBJ1-1; the D call of TRBD1 is as the table states it, not checked on the DNA. TRBV12-2 is shown as a pseudogene. The CDR3 loop spans 15 amino acids. CDR3 in amino acids: CASRLLGTSNTEAFF. The CDR3 nucleotides are TGTGCAAGTCGCTTATTAGGGACGTCGAACACTGAAGCTTTCTTT.

The chain combines TRBV11-2 with TRBJ1-1; maybe TRBD1 (5 bases). Germline V gives CDR1 SGHAT, CDR2 FQNNGV. This CDR3 is built from 16 residues. Trimming pared 1 base from V and 8 bases from J, leaving 20 bases between. CDR3: CASSLVLDSRGGEAFF. CDR3 DNA: TGTGCCAGCAGCTTAGTTCTAGACAGCCGAGGAGGGGAAGCTTTCTTT. Supplemented by reference TRBV11-2 and TRBJ1-1, the full variable domain reads EAGVAQSPRYKIIEKRQSVAFWCNPISGHATLYWYQQILGQGPKLLIQFQNNGVVDDSQLPKDRFSAERLKGVDSTLKIQPAKLEDSAVYLCASSLVLDSRGGEAFFGQGTRLTVV.

This clonotype was counted many times. This chain uses TRBV27 with TRBJ2-7; the match to TRBD2 covers 9 bases. The junction had 6 bases not matched to a gene; V was cut back by 1 base and J by 2 bases. Germline loops: CDR1 MNHEY, CDR2 SMNVEV (reference sequence). This CDR3 has 16 residues. The CDR3 DNA reads as TGTGCCAGCAGTTTATACCGCGGGGGGGCCCCCTACGAGCAGTACTTC. As protein: CASSLYRGGAPYEQYF.

CDR3 sequence reads: CASSWGQGAADTQYF. CDR3 coding DNA: TGTGCCAGCAGCTGGGGACAGGGGGCCGCAGATACGCAGTATTTT. The gene calls are TRBV14 and TRBJ2-3, with 12 bases matching TRBD1. V shed 5 bases, J shed 4 bases, and the junction held 4 bases outside the gene matches. There are 15 residues in the CDR3. Germline V CDR1 and CDR2: SGHDN, FVKESK.

This clonotype was seen a handful of times. The V call is TRBV5-1, the J call TRBJ1-4, with D perhaps TRBD1 (5 bases). Trimming pared 3 bases from V and 0 bases from J, leaving 15 bases between. This CDR3 is built from 17 residues. CDR1 is SGHRS, CDR2 YFSETQ, per germline. This CDR3 reads CASSSPPGGTTNEKLFF. The CDR3 region has the DNA TGCGCCAGCAGCTCACCTCCGGGGGGTACAACTAATGAAAAACTGTTTTTT.

The rearrangement joins TRBV30 to TRBJ2-1; 13 nucleotides align to TRBD2. This CDR3 region has 18 residues. J lost 0 bases, V lost 2 bases, and 7 bases had no gene match. Germline V gives CDR1 GTSNPN, CDR2 SVGIG (reference sequence). The CDR3 region has the DNA TGTGCCTGGAGTAAAGGACTAGCGGGAGTGGGCTCCTACAATGAGCAGTTCTTC. Translation gives CAWSKGLAGVGSYNEQFF.

This clonotype was counted at least ten times. The chain uses TRBV29-1 and TRBJ2-1; D perhaps matches TRBD2 (5 bases). The CDR3 runs 10 residues. The ends were cut back, 2 bases at V and 12 bases at J, with 8 bases in the middle. Per germline, CDR1 SQVTM and CDR2 ANQGSEA. This chain's CDR3 is CSVERERQFF. CDR3 bases: TGCAGCGTTGAAAGGGAGAGGCAGTTCTTC.

This clonotype was seen many times. In nucleotides, the CDR3 is TGCAGTGCTGAGCCAGGGGTACGGAACACCGGGGAGCTGTTTTTT. Its translation: CSAEPGVRNTGELFF. V usage is TRBV20-1 and J usage is TRBJ2-2; a possible D gene is TRBD1 (6 bases). CDR1 is DFQATT and CDR2 is SNEGSKA in the germline V gene (reference sequence). This CDR3 has 15 amino acids. The V end lost 5 bases, the J end lost 1 base, and 14 bases lay between the germline ends.

V is TRBV9 and J is TRBJ2-2, with 12 positions matching TRBD2. The germline CDR1 and CDR2 sequences are SGDLS and YYNGEE. V gave up 4 bases and J gave up 7 bases; unmatched junction bases: 8. CDR3 size: 16 residues. CDR3 sequence (DNA): TGTGCCAGCAGCCCAACGACTAGCGGGAGTGTCGGGGAGCTGTTTTTT. Translated, it gives CASSPTTSGSVGELFF.

V usage is TRBV6-6 and J usage is TRBJ2-7; D uncertain. The V gene lost 5 bases and the J gene lost 3 bases, with 14 bases spanning the gap. The CDR3 runs to 14 residues. CDR1 MNHNY and CDR2 SVGAGI come from the germline V gene (reference sequence). Here the CDR3 reads CASSKPGSSYEQYF. The CDR3 DNA reads TGTGCCAGCAGTAAGCCCGGCTCTAGCTACGAGCAGTACTTC.

V usage is TRBV3-1 and J usage is TRBJ1-6; 7 bases agree with TRBD1. The junction had 14 bases not matched to a gene; V was cut back by 4 bases and J by 14 bases. This CDR3 is built from 15 residues. Germline CDR1 and CDR2: LGHDT and YNNKEL (reference sequence). The chain's CDR3 is CASSLGQILRSALHF. The CDR3, as DNA: TGTGCCAGCAGCCTGGGACAGATCCTCCGTTCTGCCCTCCACTTT.

This clonotype has only a few counts. The chain links TRBV20-1 to TRBJ2-5; D remains ambiguous. Trimming stripped 0 bases from V and 1 base from J, with 9 bases between. This CDR3 region has 14 residues. CDR1 is DFQATT and CDR2 is SNEGSKA in the germline V gene (reference sequence). The CDR3 region is CSAREKDSQETQYF. The CDR3 bases are TGCAGTGCTAGAGAAAAGGATTCCCAAGAGACCCAGTACTTC.

Many counts were recorded for this clonotype. The CDR3 here is CATRGTSNSGELFF. The CDR3 nucleotides read TGTGCCACCAGGGGGACTAGCAATTCCGGGGAGCTGTTTTTT. The J gene is TRBJ2-2, the V gene TRBV2; 9 nucleotides align to TRBD2. The germline gives CDR1 SNHLY, CDR2 FYNNEI. J gave up 6 bases and V 10 bases, and 9 bases lay outside the gene matches. The CDR3 covers 14 residues.

The chain links TRBV25-1 to TRBJ1-1, with 10 bases that match TRBD1. CDR3 length: 14 amino acids. The V and J ends lost 5 bases and 3 bases, in that order; junction bases with no gene match: 3. The germline CDR1 and CDR2 sequences are MGHDK and SYGVNS. The CDR3 protein is CASSRQGADTEAFF. The CDR3 DNA follows: TGTGCCAGCAGTAGACAGGGGGCGGACACTGAAGCTTTCTTT.

There are many counts of this clonotype. The V and J genes are TRBV20-1 and TRBJ2-7, with TRBD2 matching 7 bases. The CDR3 consists of 17 residues. V was clipped by 0 bases and J by 5 bases; unmatched bases: 16. From germline, CDR1 is DFQATT and CDR2 SNEGSKA (reference sequence). CDR3 bases: TGCAGTGCTAGAGACCCAACCTCGGCCTCTGGGGGGGACGAGCAGTACTTC. Translating it yields CSARDPTSASGGDEQYF.

The rearrangement links TRBV20-1 to TRBJ2-7; D ambiguous. CDR1 is DFQATT and CDR2 is SNEGSKA in the germline V gene (reference sequence). The V end was cut by 4 bases, the J end by 3 bases, with 16 bases between. The CDR3 length is 14 residues. CDR3 region: CSANEQTKIYEQYF. The CDR3 DNA follows: TGCAGTGCTAATGAGCAGACAAAAATCTACGAGCAGTACTTC.

This clonotype was counted between two and nine times. The chain combines TRBV12-3 or TRBV12-4 with TRBJ2-2, with a tentative D call TRBD1 (6 bases). Trimming removed 5 bases from V and 5 bases from J, with 12 bases in between. This CDR3 spans 14 amino acids. The CDR3, as DNA: TGTGCCAGCAGTCACTCCACAGGGACCGGGGAGCTGTTTTTT. It translates to CASSHSTGTGELFF.

The V call is TRBV3-1, the J call TRBJ1-5; D perhaps matches TRBD1 (6 bases). The V gene's germline CDR1 is LGHDT and CDR2 YNNKEL (reference sequence). CDR3 length: 16 residues. Deletions cut 3 bases from V and 2 bases from J, with 14 bases between. The CDR3 protein is CASSQGMGAGNQPQHF. In DNA, the CDR3 is TGTGCCAGCAGCCAGGGGATGGGGGCGGGCAATCAGCCCCAGCATTTT.

The chain couples TRBV18 to TRBJ2-7; 8 nucleotides agree with TRBD1. The CDR3 has 15 residues. Germline V CDR1 and CDR2: KGHSH, LQKENI. Trimming took 4 bases from V and 7 from J; bases not matched to a gene: 12. The CDR3 DNA reads as TGTGCCAGCTCACTTTCCTTGACAGGGGCGGAGGAGCAGTACTTC. This codes for CASSLSLTGAEEQYF.

This clonotype was detected only a few times. The CDR3 loop is CASTWGHGEKLFF. CDR3 nucleotides: TGTGCCAGCACTTGGGGACATGGCGAAAAACTGTTTTTT. This chain uses TRBV28 with TRBJ1-4, with a tentative D call TRBD1 (6 bases). The V and J ends lost 7 bases and 8 bases respectively, with 14 bases between them. Germline V lookup: CDR1 MDHEN, CDR2 SYDVKM. CDR3 length: 13 residues. The full variable domain, its missing parts supplied by reference TRBV28 and TRBJ1-4, is DVKVTQSSRYLVKRTGEKVFLECVQDMDHENMFWYRQDPGLGLRLIYFSYDVKMKEKGDIPEGYSVSREKKERFSLILESASTNQTSMYLCASTWGHGEKLFFGSGTQLSVL.

The rearrangement links TRBV11-3 to TRBJ2-1, with 8 nucleotides matching TRBD1. The CDR3 loop spans 14 amino acids. Germline trimming cut 3 bases from V and 10 bases from J; bases unmatched to any gene: 8. Germline CDR1 reads SGHNT; CDR2 reads YENEEA. The CDR3 here is CASSLHRGSLEQFF. As DNA, the CDR3 is TGTGCCAGCAGCTTGCACAGGGGGAGTTTGGAGCAGTTCTTC.

This clonotype was detected a few times. The V and J genes are TRBV28 and TRBJ2-1, with 10 bases lining up with TRBD2. Trimming cost V 3 bases and J 4 bases; bases outside gene matches: 3. CDR1 is MDHEN and CDR2 is SYDVKM in the germline V gene. The CDR3 is made up of 15 amino acids. The CDR3 protein is CASSFLAGVYNEQFF. DNA for the CDR3: TGTGCCAGCAGTTTCCTAGCGGGAGTATACAATGAGCAGTTCTTC.

The table lists this clonotype with a few counts. The chain carries TRBV28 and TRBJ2-7, with D unclear. This CDR3 region has 11 residues. The germline CDR1 and CDR2 sequences are MDHEN and SYDVKM. The ends were cut back, 7 bases at V and 7 bases at J, with 11 bases in the middle. This chain's CDR3 is CASTTAWEQYF. CDR3 sequence (DNA): TGTGCCAGCACCACTGCATGGGAGCAGTACTTC.

The V call is TRBV21-1, the J call TRBJ2-6; the table's D call, TRBD1, was not checked against the DNA. TRBV21-1 is marked as a pseudogene. The CDR3 contains 21 residues. DNA for the CDR3: TGTGCCAGCGTCTGCAGAGAAGCGCGGGACAGGAATACTCCTGGGGCCAACGTCCTGACTTTC. The encoded protein is CASVCREARDRNTPGANVLTF.

The V and J genes are TRBV24-1 and TRBJ1-5; 9 bases are a match to TRBD1. From germline, CDR1 is KGHDR and CDR2 SFDVKD. This CDR3 is 18 amino acids long. V shed 0 bases, J shed 0 bases, and the junction held 5 bases outside the gene matches. This chain's CDR3 is CATSDLCRDRDSNQPQHF. The CDR3 DNA reads as TGTGCCACCAGTGATTTGTGCCGGGACAGGGATAGCAATCAGCCCCAGCATTTT.

A few counts support this clonotype. V is TRBV7-9 and J is TRBJ2-1, with D hard to call. The CDR3 length is 17 residues. Trimming shortened V by 2 bases and J by 0 bases, and 14 bases separated the two germline ends. Germline V CDR1 and CDR2: SEHNR, FQNEAQ (reference sequence). The CDR3 loop reads CASSLSRSPSSYNEQFF. For the CDR3, the DNA is TGTGCCAGCAGCTTATCCCGGTCCCCGAGCTCCTACAATGAGCAGTTCTTC.